These 11 T cell receptor beta chains share one sample of origin, sequenced in a study of CD8+ T cells in alopecia areata. Stated treatment: oral pan-JAK inhibitor, 5-10 mg twice daily. cDNA prepared by RNA extraction and subsequent reverse transcription served as the template for sequencing. Generated by immunoSEQ multiplex PCR, the TCRdb table keeps only in-frame clones and is missing some. The sample has 150,000 or so clones; about 86% are singletons. The sequenced sample was CD8+ T cells sorted from blood, obtained at week 4, from a patient treated with tofacitinib. These receptors were obtained from a human donor with alopecia areata.

V gene TRBV7-8 combines with J gene TRBJ2-3, with no clear D. There are 13 residues in the CDR3. The germline V gene has CDR1 SGHVS and CDR2 FQNEAQ. Trimming left V 5 bases short and J 8 bases short, with 14 bases between. For the CDR3, the DNA is TGTGCCAGCAGCGTAGACCTAGAAGGTACGCAGTATTTT. Its protein product is CASSVDLEGTQYF.

This clone appeared a few times. The chain recombines TRBV29-1 with TRBJ2-1, with 8 positions matching TRBD2. V lost 3 bases and J lost 8; bases outside the gene matches: 6. CDR1 is SQVTM, CDR2 ANQGSEA, per germline. CDR3 length: 13 residues. The CDR3 sequence is CSVELAGLYEQFF. In DNA form, the CDR3 reads TGCAGCGTTGAGTTAGCGGGACTGTATGAGCAGTTCTTC.

The chain is built from TRBV4-1 and TRBJ2-7, with TRBD1 matching 9 bases. From germline, CDR1 is MGHRA and CDR2 YSYEKL. V trimming: 3 bases; J trimming: 5 bases; junction bases outside the gene matches: 11. The CDR3 has 16 amino acids. The CDR3 sequence is CASSHVPGTGSHEQYF. The CDR3 region has the DNA TGCGCCAGCAGCCATGTTCCCGGGACAGGGTCCCACGAGCAGTACTTC.

The chain recombines TRBV29-1 with TRBJ2-1, with 7 bases that match TRBD2. Germline V gene lookup returns CDR1 SQVTM and CDR2 ANQGSEA. The trim removed 3 bases at V and 8 bases at J, leaving 4 bases unmatched. The CDR3 is made up of 12 amino acids. CDR3 nucleotide sequence: TGCAGCGTTGATCGGGGGAGGGATGAGCAGTTCTTC. Its translation: CSVDRGRDEQFF.

The chain carries TRBV7-6 and TRBJ2-7, with TRBD1 matching 8 bases. Germline V gene data show CDR1 as SGHVS and CDR2 as FNYEAQ. The CDR3 extends over 13 amino acids. V dropped 5 bases and J dropped 6; count of bases not matched to a gene: 6. The CDR3 region is CASSIGQGFEQYF. CDR3 nucleotides: TGTGCCAGCAGCATAGGACAGGGATTCGAGCAGTACTTC.

The chain is built from TRBV12-5 and TRBJ2-1, with D possibly being TRBD1 (5 bases). Germline CDR1 is LGHNT and CDR2 is FRNRAP. The CDR3 length is 12 residues. V was cut by 0 bases and J by 10 bases, with 7 bases left in between. Here the CDR3 reads CASGLVGEEQFF. In nucleotides, the CDR3 is TGTGCTAGTGGTTTGGTAGGGGAAGAGCAGTTCTTC.

The rearrangement joins TRBV11-2 to TRBJ2-6, with D unclear. The CDR3 has 16 residues. Trimming cost V 0 bases and J 4 bases, with 10 bases left between them. Germline-derived CDR1 and CDR2 are SGHAT and FQNNGV. The chain's CDR3 is CASSLEVVSGANVLTF. CDR3 DNA: TGTGCCAGCAGCTTAGAGGTGGTCTCCGGGGCCAACGTCCTGACTTTC.

This rearrangement joins TRBV30 to TRBJ2-1, with a tentative D call TRBD2 (8 bases). This CDR3 spans 14 amino acids. CDR1 is GTSNPN and CDR2 is SVGIG in the germline V gene (reference sequence). Trimming took off 0 bases at V and 8 bases at J, with 14 bases between the two ends. The DNA of the CDR3 is TGTGCCTGGAGTGTCGGGACAGCGGGGGATGAGCAGTTCTTC. It specifies CAWSVGTAGDEQFF.

The genes are TRBV30 and TRBJ1-3; D is ambiguous. CDR3 size: 13 residues. The germline gives CDR1 GTSNPN, CDR2 SVGIG (reference sequence). V gave up 1 base and J gave up 0 bases, with 4 bases separating them. CDR3 region: CAWSGDSGNTIYF. The CDR3 DNA is TGTGCCTGGAGTGGCGACTCTGGAAACACCATATATTTT.

The chain combines TRBV4-1 with TRBJ2-2; D is unresolved. The V gene lost 5 bases and the J gene lost 3 bases, with 10 bases spanning the gap. CDR3 length: 14 residues. The germline gives CDR1 MGHRA, CDR2 YSYEKL. CDR3 in DNA: TGCGCCAGCAGCGAGTTGGCGTACACCGGGGAGCTGTTTTTT. Protein: CASSELAYTGELFF.

V gene TRBV12-5 combines with J gene TRBJ1-5, with D possibly TRBD1 on 5 matching bases. The V end was cut by 5 bases, the J end by 0 bases, with 17 bases between. This CDR3 contains 17 residues. From germline, CDR1 is LGHNT and CDR2 FRNRAP. CDR3 protein: CASGTGTDFYSNQPQHF. In nucleotides, the CDR3 is TGTGCTAGTGGTACCGGGACGGACTTTTATAGCAATCAGCCCCAGCATTTT. Together with reference TRBV12-5 and TRBJ1-5, the CDR3 gives the full variable domain: DARVTQTPRHKVTEMGQEVTMRCQPILGHNTVFWYRQTMMQGLELLAYFRNRAPLDDSGMPKDRFSAEMPDATLATLKIQPSEPRDSAVYFCASGTGTDFYSNQPQHFGDGTRLSIL.